This T cell receptor (beta chain) was sequenced for a study of OX40 agonist ivuxolimab in advanced cancers. The study in broad terms: Ivuxolimab was a fully human IgG2 agonistic monoclonal antibody targeting the costimulatory receptor OX40 (CD134). Prior anti-PD-1, anti-PD-L1 or anti-CTLA-4 therapy was permitted, and 40% of dose-escalation patients had received checkpoint inhibitors. The dose-escalation cohort was around 84% male with a mean age of around 62 years, ranging from roughly 20 to 80. Peripheral TCRbeta sequencing was intended to test whether TCR sequence diversity was altered and clonal T-cell expansion was caused by ivuxolimab. Of the roughly 50 dose-escalation patients, hepatocellular carcinoma was present in about 20, melanoma in about 15, renal cell carcinoma in 9 and head and neck cancer in 9. Intravenous ivuxolimab was administered to patients every 2 weeks at six dose levels: 0.01, 0.1, 0.3, 1.5, 3 and 10 mg/kg. Three dose-escalation patients achieved partial responses, one with hepatocellular carcinoma and two with cutaneous melanoma. The paper describes the monotherapy dose-escalation part (N = 52 patients) of the phase I trial of ivuxolimab. Here is what the overall study found, with its caveats: Low levels of normalized T-cell clonal expansion were also seen in some nonresponding patients. Which antigens the clonally expanded peripheral T cells were specific for was not determined. Partial responders in the 0.1-3.0 mg/kg groups had among the lowest normalized peripheral clonal expansion, especially among CD8+ T cells. After ivuxolimab, CD8+ T cells had more expanded clones than CD4+ T cells on average. At doses of 0.1 to 3.0 mg/kg, clonal expansion of both CD4+ and CD8+ blood T cells was observed from baseline to week 6.

The trial excluded patients who had a history of autoimmune disease or were on systemic immunosuppression. Peripheral blood for TCR sequencing was collected from all dose cohorts at baseline, on cycle 4 day 1, and on cycle 7 day 1. The samples were drawn from a first-in-human, open-label, multicenter phase I dose-escalation trial of ivuxolimab. The trial enrolled adults with locally advanced or metastatic head and neck squamous cell, hepatocellular, melanoma or renal cell carcinoma. Before TCR sequencing, CD4+ and CD8+ T cells were separately sorted from peripheral blood. Genomic DNA was extracted from sorted cells for sequencing of the TCRbeta CDR3 region. TCRbeta CDR3 regions were sequenced using the immunoSEQ Assay. TCRdb took this table from immuneACCESS and kept in-frame rearrangements with V and J called. Such tables lack part of the clones; where checked against another copy, unresolved V genes explain under half of the gap, and the rest is unexplained. This sample holds under 80,000 clones; 85% were observed only once. Of the sample, approximately 4.3% falls within the top ten clones.

As regards this clone: No cognate antigen has been identified for it. It has no much larger one-base neighbor in the sample; base qualities were not kept.

V drops 0 bases and J drops 0 bases, leaving 19 bases in between. The CDR3 has 19 amino acids, counting the end cysteine and phenylalanine. CDR3 DNA is the only sequence kept; it has 57 bases, read in frame from the first base. CDR1 and CDR2 are drawn from the germline V gene: SGHTA, FQGTGA. Recombination connected TRBV7-3 to TRBJ2-3; 6 matching bases give a weak D call of TRBD1. Here the sequenced sample was CD4+ or CD8+ T cells sorted from blood, taken in a trial of the OX40 agonist ivuxolimab. The sequence derives from an adult with an advanced solid tumor such as melanoma, head and neck, liver or kidney cancer. The nucleotide sequence is given as TGTGCCAGCAGCTTAACTAGCCAGGGACACCTATCTAGCACAGATACGCAGTATTTT. Its amino acids are CASSLTSQGHLSSTDTQYF.